Listed below are T cell receptor beta chains from one sample, sequenced in a study of Ad26.COV2.S vaccination and SARS-CoV-2 variants. Using immunoSEQ multiplex PCR, the repertoire was profiled, and TCRdb retains in-frame clones only, with some absent. The data hold some 350,000 clones, with around 84% observed a single time. The specimen comprised peripheral blood, sampled in a trial of Ad26.COV2.S vaccine versus placebo. The receptors originated from a person between 18 and 65 years old who received the Ad26.COV2.S COVID-19 vaccine or a placebo. Both conserved end residues are part of each CDR3. The order of the fields is D gene, V gene, J gene, clone size, CDR3 protein, CDR3 DNA. The D gene is left open where the match is weak. The size of a clone is reported for some rows only, either as once, few or many, or as a class for expanded clones.

.	TRBV3-1/TRBV3-2	TRBJ1-6	.	CASSQQEIEISPLHF	TGTGCCAGCAGCCAACAGGAGATTGAAATATCACCCCTCCACTTT
TRBD1	TRBV25-1	TRBJ2-7	once	CASSESGTAYEQYF	TGTGCCAGCAGTGAGTCCGGGACAGCCTACGAGCAGTACTTC
TRBD2	TRBV7-9	TRBJ2-1	.	CASSFSAGGNEQFF	TGTGCCAGCAGCTTTTCAGCGGGAGGCAATGAGCAGTTCTTC
.	TRBV5-4	TRBJ1-1	.	CASSLEGTRTQAFF	TGTGCCAGCAGCTTGGAAGGGACGCGTACACAAGCTTTCTTT
.	TRBV5-1	TRBJ2-3	.	CASSLLGAGGDTQYF	TGCGCCAGCAGCCTACTAGGGGCCGGGGGAGATACGCAGTATTTT
.	TRBV24-1	TRBJ2-1	.	CATSDYFRQFF	TGTGCCACCAGTGATTATTTTCGGCAGTTCTTC
.	TRBV6-2/TRBV6-3	TRBJ1-1	.	CASSYSREGTEAFF	TGTGCCAGCAGTTATTCCAGGGAAGGAACTGAAGCTTTCTTT
.	TRBV27	TRBJ1-5	.	CASSFGQGRDQPQHF	TGTGCCAGCAGTTTTGGGCAGGGGAGGGATCAGCCCCAGCATTTT
.	TRBV6-5	TRBJ1-5	.	CASSSIGGNQPQHF	TGTGCCAGCAGTTCGATTGGGGGGAATCAGCCCCAGCATTTT
.	TRBV5-5	TRBJ1-3	.	CASERSTGSNSGNTIYF	TGTGCCAGTGAACGGTCCACAGGGTCTAACTCTGGAAACACCATATATTTT
.	TRBV4-1	TRBJ1-6	few	CASSQEPRVDSPLHF	TGCGCCAGCAGCCAAGAGCCCAGGGTCGACTCACCCCTCCACTTT
.	TRBV3-1/TRBV3-2	TRBJ1-6	.	CASSQGKDYNSPLHF	TGTGCCAGCAGCCAAGGGAAAGATTATAATTCACCCCTCCACTTT
TRBD1	TRBV7-9	TRBJ1-5	once	CASSPGQGNQPQHF	TGTGCCAGCAGCCCAGGACAGGGGAATCAGCCCCAGCATTTT
.	TRBV4-3	TRBJ2-5	.	CASSQEGSKETQYF	TGCGCCAGCAGCCAAGAAGGGAGCAAAGAGACCCAGTACTTC
TRBD2	TRBV6-5	TRBJ2-5	.	CASSGGGVGETQYF	TGTGCCAGCAGCGGCGGGGGGGTCGGAGAGACCCAGTACTTC
.	TRBV12-5	TRBJ1-6	few	CASGLSGQSPLHF	TGTGCTAGTGGTTTGTCAGGGCAATCACCCCTCCACTTT
TRBD1	TRBV6-2/TRBV6-3	TRBJ1-5	.	CASSYRQGTNQPQHF	TGTGCCAGCAGTTACAGACAGGGTACCAATCAGCCCCAGCATTTT
.	TRBV2	TRBJ2-7	few	CASREVSPYEQYF	TGTGCCAGCAGGGAGGTTAGCCCCTACGAGCAGTACTTC
.	TRBV2	TRBJ2-7	.	CASSDLKKYF	TGTGCCAGCAGTGACTTAAAAAAGTACTTC
.	TRBV9	TRBJ2-1	.	CASSSGTYNEQFF	TGTGCCAGCAGCTCCGGGACCTACAATGAGCAGTTCTTC
.	TRBV18	TRBJ2-7	.	CASSPAGGGEQYF	TGTGCCAGCTCTCCAGCTGGGGGTGGCGAGCAGTACTTC
TRBD1	TRBV11-2	TRBJ2-1	.	CASSLRDRGLHRSYNEQFF	TGTGCCAGCAGCCTCCGGGACAGGGGATTACACCGCTCCTACAATGAGCAGTTCTTC
TRBD1	TRBV7-9	TRBJ1-4	once	CASSLITPGQANEKLFF	TGTGCCAGCAGCTTAATAACCCCAGGACAGGCGAATGAAAAACTGTTTTTT
.	TRBV18	TRBJ2-5	.	CASSPLFDGGGETQYF	TGTGCCAGCTCACCACTATTTGACGGGGGTGGAGAGACCCAGTACTTC
.	TRBV13	TRBJ2-5	.	CASGAPAGGWSQETQYF	TGTGCCTCCGGAGCTCCGGCGGGCGGGTGGAGCCAAGAGACCCAGTACTTC
.	TRBV7-8	TRBJ2-5	.	CASSLRDSGQGETQYF	TGTGCCAGCAGCCTACGGGACTCGGGGCAGGGAGAGACCCAGTACTTC
.	TRBV18	TRBJ2-5	.	CASSPGQPRETQYF	TGTGCCAGCTCACCCGGACAGCCCCGGGAGACCCAGTACTTC
.	TRBV6-2/TRBV6-3	TRBJ1-2	few	CASSVDGGYGGYTF	TGTGCCAGCAGTGTCGACGGGGGATACGGTGGCTACACCTTC
.	TRBV5-1	TRBJ2-7	.	CATNTTTRSDEQYF	TGCGCCACCAACACGACCACTAGATCTGACGAGCAGTACTTC
.	TRBV30	TRBJ1-6	.	CAWTRQRLKNSPLHF	TGTGCCTGGACTCGGCAGCGCTTGAAGAATTCACCCCTCCACTTT
TRBD1	TRBV6-5	TRBJ1-2	.	CASSYGTVDYGYTF	TGTGCCAGCAGTTACGGGACAGTAGACTATGGCTACACCTTC
.	TRBV7-9	TRBJ2-2	.	CASSLVWNTGELFF	TGTGCCAGCAGCTTAGTGTGGAACACCGGGGAGCTGTTTTTT
TRBD2	TRBV11-3	TRBJ2-1	.	CASSLTGGYNEQFF	TGTGCCAGCAGCTTGACGGGAGGGTACAATGAGCAGTTCTTC
TRBD2	TRBV7-2	TRBJ2-1	.	CASSLASGGAYNEQFF	TGTGCCAGCAGCTTAGCTAGCGGGGGGGCCTACAATGAGCAGTTCTTC
TRBD2	TRBV7-2	TRBJ2-7	.	CASSRSGGPYEQYF	TGTGCCAGCAGTAGAAGCGGGGGGCCCTACGAGCAGTACTTC
TRBD1	TRBV5-1	TRBJ2-3	many	CASSQGQGIDTQYF	TGCGCCAGCAGCCAGGGACAGGGTATCGATACGCAGTATTTT
TRBD2	TRBV4-3	TRBJ2-7	many	CASSHLTSGIYEQYF	TGCGCCAGCAGCCACCTGACTAGCGGGATCTACGAGCAGTACTTC
TRBD1	TRBV7-9	TRBJ1-5	.	CASSGRQGVQPQHF	TGTGCCAGCAGCGGGCGACAGGGGGTTCAGCCCCAGCATTTT
TRBD2	TRBV29-1	TRBJ2-3	.	CSATPSGSTDTQYF	TGCAGCGCCACCCCTAGCGGGAGTACAGATACGCAGTATTTT
TRBD1	TRBV10-2	TRBJ2-7	.	CASNQDRETYEQYF	TGCGCCAGCAATCAGGACAGGGAAACCTACGAGCAGTACTTC
TRBD2	TRBV9	TRBJ2-5	.	CATSVARGGETQYF	TGTGCCACCAGCGTAGCCCGGGGGGGGGAGACCCAGTACTTC
.	TRBV9	TRBJ1-1	.	CASSGGDVPEAFF	TGTGCCAGCAGCGGTGGGGACGTCCCTGAAGCTTTCTTT
.	TRBV29-1	TRBJ2-3	.	CSVDTQGGGTDTQYF	TGCAGCGTTGACACACAGGGCGGGGGCACAGATACGCAGTATTTT
TRBD1	TRBV19	TRBJ2-7	.	CASSTGQGANYEQYF	TGTGCCAGTAGTACCGGACAGGGGGCTAACTACGAGCAGTACTTC
.	TRBV27	TRBJ2-5	once	CASSFKGVVETQYF	TGTGCCAGCAGTTTCAAAGGGGTGGTAGAGACCCAGTACTTC
.	TRBV27	TRBJ2-7	.	CASSSRTVHPYEQYF	TGTGCCAGCAGTTCCAGGACAGTTCATCCCTACGAGCAGTACTTC
TRBD2	TRBV19	TRBJ2-1	many	CASSIAGGTAFF	TGTGCCAGTAGTATAGCGGGGGGGACGGCGTTCTTC
.	TRBV18	TRBJ1-2	.	CASSPPTRVGYTF	TGTGCCAGCTCACCACCGACTAGGGTTGGCTACACCTTC
TRBD1	TRBV7-9	TRBJ1-2	once	CASSVGQGASGYTF	TGTGCCAGCAGCGTCGGACAGGGGGCCTCTGGCTACACCTTC
.	TRBV12-3/TRBV12-4	TRBJ1-1	.	CASNDGGLTEAFF	TGTGCCAGCAACGACGGGGGGTTGACTGAAGCTTTCTTT
.	TRBV7-9	TRBJ1-3	.	CASSASGASGNTIYF	TGTGCCAGCAGCGCATCAGGGGCGTCTGGAAACACCATATATTTT
TRBD1	TRBV11-2	TRBJ2-4	.	CASGPPRGLIQYF	TGTGCCAGCGGACCCCCGAGGGGGCTCATTCAGTACTTC
TRBD2	TRBV9	TRBJ2-3	.	CASRGGLASDTQYF	TGTGCCAGCAGGGGGGGACTAGCGTCTGATACGCAGTATTTT
.	TRBV7-2	TRBJ2-7	.	CASSLGASYEQYF	TGTGCCAGCAGCTTAGGGGCTAGTTACGAGCAGTACTTC
.	TRBV2	TRBJ1-2	.	CASAPGLGRELYGYTF	TGTGCCAGCGCCCCAGGTTTAGGCAGGGAGCTATATGGCTACACCTTC
TRBD1	TRBV11-2	TRBJ2-3	.	CASSYGQGATDTQYF	TGTGCCAGCAGCTACGGACAGGGGGCAACAGATACGCAGTATTTT
TRBD1	TRBV3-1/TRBV3-2	TRBJ2-1	.	CASSQVTGGGEQFF	TGTGCCAGCAGCCAAGTCACAGGGGGCGGTGAGCAGTTCTTC
TRBD2	TRBV7-8	TRBJ2-7	once	CASSPLAGGNSYEQYF	TGTGCCAGCAGCCCCCTGGCGGGAGGGAACAGTTACGAGCAGTACTTC
.	TRBV13	TRBJ2-5	.	CASNHRAVEETQYF	TGTGCCAGCAATCACAGGGCAGTTGAGGAGACCCAGTACTTC
.	TRBV19	TRBJ2-1	.	CASSIEAWRLNEQFF	TGTGCCAGTAGTATAGAAGCCTGGCGACTGAATGAGCAGTTCTTC